These 16 T cell receptor beta chains originate from one sample sequenced in a study of early T cells in non-severe SARS-CoV-2 infection. TCRdb processed the 5' RACE reads anew with MiXCR; each CDR3 protein has one entry. The sample contains about 40,000 distinct CDR3 sequences, approximately 4.8% of which appear only once. The sequenced sample consisted of whole blood. The receptors were sampled from an adult who was a healthcare worker with PCR-confirmed SARS-CoV-2 infection or an uninfected control (not recorded which).

This clonotype was counted a few times. The genes are TRBV6-2 or TRBV6-3 and TRBJ1-5; tentatively, D is TRBD1 (6 bases). CDR1 MNHEY and CDR2 SVGEGT come from the germline V gene. V was pared by 0 bases and J by 2 bases, with 11 bases between. CDR3 length equals 16 residues. The CDR3 loop is CASSYSSRGGNQPQHF. Here the CDR3 DNA reads TGTGCCAGCAGTTACTCGTCCAGGGGAGGCAATCAGCCCCAGCATTTT.

V gene TRBV6-1 combines with J gene TRBJ2-1, with D unresolved. There are 15 residues in the CDR3. In germline, CDR1 is MNHNS, CDR2 SASEGT. V lost 2 bases to trimming and J lost 4 bases, with 12 bases between them. The CDR3 sequence is CASSEIGQIYNEQFF. The DNA of the CDR3 is TGTGCCAGCAGTGAAATCGGGCAGATATACAATGAGCAGTTCTTC.

This clonotype has ten or more counts. CDR3 protein: CSVDFTGRMETQYF. Written as DNA, the CDR3 is TGCAGCGTTGACTTCACAGGCCGGATGGAGACCCAGTACTTC. The chain combines TRBV29-1 with TRBJ2-5; D might be TRBD1 (5 bases). Germline CDR1 is SQVTM and CDR2 is ANQGSEA. This CDR3 is 14 amino acids long. Trimming removed 3 bases at V and 5 bases at J, with 16 bases between.

The genes are TRBV2 and TRBJ2-7, with TRBD1 as a possible D gene (6 bases). Germline V CDR1 and CDR2: SNHLY, FYNNEI. The V gene lost 5 bases and the J gene lost 0 bases, with 11 bases spanning the gap. The CDR3 extends over 14 amino acids. CDR3 loop: CASSSGTYSYEQYF. As DNA, the CDR3 is TGTGCCAGCAGTTCCGGGACATACTCCTACGAGCAGTACTTC.

This clonotype was seen at least ten times. The chain has TRBV29-1 and TRBJ1-1, with TRBD1 identical over 11 bases. With 7 bases clipped from V and 6 bases from J, the junction kept 4 bases outside the gene matches. The CDR3 is 12 residues long. CDR1 and CDR2 from the germline V gene are SQVTM and ANQGSEA. The CDR3 nucleotides are TGCAGCGCTGGACAGGGGGCTGCTGAAGCTTTCTTT. Its protein is CSAGQGAAEAFF.

The genes are TRBV2 and TRBJ2-7; 8 nucleotides agree with TRBD1. V shed 5 bases and J 6 bases; nucleotides not matched to a gene: 6. The CDR3 spans 13 residues. CDR1 SNHLY and CDR2 FYNNEI come from the germline V gene. The CDR3 protein is CASSQDRESEQYF. DNA for the CDR3: TGTGCCAGCAGTCAGGACAGGGAGTCCGAGCAGTACTTC.

This clonotype was found many times. V usage is TRBV1 and J usage is TRBJ1-5; the table assigns TRBD1, which was not confirmed against the DNA. TRBV1 is an annotated pseudogene. This CDR3 spans 17 amino acids. The CDR3 sequence is CTSSQDIAGVSNQPQHF. CDR3 nucleotides: TGCACCAGCAGCCAAGATATCGCGGGGGTGAGCAATCAGCCCCAGCATTTT.

The rearrangement uses TRBV30 and TRBJ1-6, with a weak D call TRBD1 (6 bases). Germline CDR1 is GTSNPN and CDR2 is SVGIG (reference sequence). The V and J ends lost 7 bases and 13 bases respectively, with 23 bases between them. The CDR3 totals 14 residues. CDR3 coding DNA: TGTGCCTATCCCCCACAGGGTCGGGCGGGGCCCCTCCACTTT. Translation gives CAYPPQGRAGPLHF.

This chain uses TRBV30 with TRBJ1-1, with TRBD1 as a possible D gene (5 bases). The CDR3 length is 16 residues. Germline values: CDR1 GTSNPN, CDR2 SVGIG (reference sequence). V lost 0 bases and J lost 4, with 18 bases in between. CDR3 loop: CAWSVQATTYRTEAFF. CDR3 nucleotide sequence: TGTGCCTGGAGTGTACAGGCCACGACTTATCGCACTGAAGCTTTCTTT.

This clonotype came up many times. This chain connects TRBV5-1 to TRBJ1-2; D call uncertain. CDR3 length equals 13 residues. Germline assignment: CDR1 SGHRS and CDR2 YFSETQ. V lost 1 base to trimming and J lost 2 bases, with 6 bases between them. The CDR3 sequence: CASSLSRNYGYTF. CDR3 DNA: TGCGCCAGCAGCTTGTCGAGGAACTATGGCTACACCTTC.

This clonotype was counted a few times. DNA for the CDR3: TGCGCCAGCAGCTTACTAGCGGGAGCCACAGATACGCAGTATTTT. Translated: CASSLLAGATDTQYF. This sequence joins TRBV5-1 and TRBJ2-3; TRBD2 agrees at 11 bases. The CDR3 is 15 residues long. Germline-derived CDR1 and CDR2 are SGHRS and YFSETQ. V trimming: 2 bases; J trimming: 2 bases; junction bases outside the gene matches: 1.

In this sample, this clonotype turned up a few times. This chain links TRBV11-2 with TRBJ2-5; possibly TRBD1 for D (5 bases). V shed 1 base and J shed 5 bases, with 14 bases lying between them. CDR1 and CDR2 from the germline V gene are SGHAT and FQNNGV. This CDR3 comprises 15 residues. The DNA for the CDR3 is TGTGCCAGCAGCTTAGTTCCCAGGACACCGGAGACCCAGTACTTC. It encodes CASSLVPRTPETQYF.

In its sample, this clonotype ranks as medium-sized. The chain recombines TRBV7-6 with TRBJ2-1; 12 nucleotides align to TRBD1. Germline V gene sequence: CDR1 SGHVS, CDR2 FNYEAQ. The CDR3 consists of 19 residues. Trimming at V came to 5 bases and at J to 3 bases, leaving 14 bases not matched to a gene. The CDR3 spells CASSVRGQGAIGYYNEQFF. CDR3 bases: TGTGCCAGCAGCGTAAGGGGACAGGGGGCAATTGGGTACTACAATGAGCAGTTCTTC.

This clonotype was found many times. V and J are TRBV5-1 and TRBJ2-5; 7 bases are a match to TRBD1. The ends lost 0 bases at V and 4 bases at J; junction bases unmatched: 9. The CDR3 consists of 16 residues. Germline lookup yields CDR1 SGHRS and CDR2 YFSETQ. Here the CDR3 DNA reads TGCGCCAGCAGCTTGGGCAGAGGGGGCGGACCAGAGACCCAGTACTTC. Its translation: CASSLGRGGGPETQYF.

This clonotype was seen at least ten times. The chain is built from TRBV9 and TRBJ2-3; 15 bases match TRBD2. CDR3 size: 17 residues. Germline V lookup: CDR1 SGDLS, CDR2 YYNGEE. The V and J ends lost 0 bases and 6 bases, in that order; junction bases with no gene match: 5. The CDR3 here is CASSVVGLAGGRDTQYF. In DNA form, the CDR3 reads TGTGCCAGCAGCGTAGTTGGACTAGCGGGGGGGCGGGATACGCAGTATTTT.

This clonotype was observed many times. The chain joins TRBV7-8 to TRBJ2-7, with D perhaps given as TRBD1 or TRBD2 (6 bases each). The CDR3 covers 15 residues. V lost 4 bases and J 7 bases, leaving 20 bases between the germline ends. CDR1 is SGHVS and CDR2 is FQNEAQ in the germline V gene. The CDR3 sequence is CASSSGVILGGEQYF. CDR3 in DNA: TGTGCCAGCAGCTCAGGGGTTATCCTGGGGGGAGAGCAGTACTTC.